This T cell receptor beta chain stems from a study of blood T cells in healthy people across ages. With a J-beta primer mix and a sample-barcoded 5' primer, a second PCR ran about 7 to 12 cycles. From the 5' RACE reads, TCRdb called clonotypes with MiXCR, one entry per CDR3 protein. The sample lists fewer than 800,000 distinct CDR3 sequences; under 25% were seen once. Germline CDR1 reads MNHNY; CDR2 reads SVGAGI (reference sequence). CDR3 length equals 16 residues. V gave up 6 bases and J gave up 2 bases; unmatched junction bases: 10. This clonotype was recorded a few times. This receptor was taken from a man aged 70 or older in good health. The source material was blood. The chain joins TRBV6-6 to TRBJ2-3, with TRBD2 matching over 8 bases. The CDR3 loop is CASSPGIAGNTDTQYF. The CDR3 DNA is TGTGCCAGCAGCCCGGGAATAGCGGGAAACACAGATACGCAGTATTTT.